The sequence of this T cell receptor beta chain was determined in a study of cytomegalovirus exposure and HLA in healthy donors. Study findings and constraints: A later analysis linked a missense DCLRE1C variant to TCR beta V- and J-gene trimming. Cytomegalovirus status, reportedly, was diagnosed with high specificity and sensitivity by the classifier.

PCR involved 60 Vbeta and 13 Jbeta primers. Original methodology: Per a later analysis, the number of unique TCR beta chains was some 75 million, of which 9 million to 14 million were shared. The assay was immunoSEQ multiplex PCR, and TCRdb's table has in-frame clones only and misses some. That table supplies the V and J calls and clone size; D and trimming were determined from the DNA. The data include 100,000 to 150,000 clones; the top ten clones carry 2.5% to 3%. In the case of this clone: Its matching antigen is unknown.

CDR1 is MDHEN, CDR2 SYDVKM, per germline. The CDR3 sequence is 15 residues long. V lost 5 bases and J lost 3, with 13 bases in between. This receptor was identified in a young man in good health and CMV-seronegative. This chain joins TRBV28 and TRBJ2-2; weak D call: TRBD1 (5 bases). Source material: PBMCs. CDR3 nucleotide sequence: TGTGCCAGCAGTCCTATAAGGGGTTACACCGGGGAGCTGTTTTTT. This sequence encodes CASSPIRGYTGELFF.